Below are 22 T cell receptor beta chains sequenced from a single sample in a study of CD8 T cells in ankylosing spondylitis. TCRdb passed the 5' RACE reads through MiXCR, listing each CDR3 protein once. The table records tens of thousands of distinct CDR3 sequences, 6% to 8% of them present only once. Sequenced material: synovial fluid, either unsorted or a sorted T cell fraction (not recorded which). Every receptor here comes from a male donor with ankylosing spondylitis.

CDR3 amino acids: CASSLNRVWAFF. The CDR3 coding sequence is TGTGCCAGCAGCCTTAACAGGGTGTGGGCTTTCTTT. This chain joins TRBV11-3 and TRBJ1-1, with D perhaps TRBD1 (6 bases). The CDR3 covers 12 residues. CDR1 is SGHNT and CDR2 is YENEEA in the germline V gene. Trimming took 5 bases from V and 11 from J, leaving 15 bases between them.

With respect to this clonotype: The germline gene is not matched at one end of the junction; a read error may be the cause. The rearrangement links TRBV7-7 to TRBJ2-1; 9 nucleotides agree with TRBD2. The CDR3 length is 14 residues. Germline CDR1 reads SSHAT; CDR2 reads FNYEAQ (reference sequence). The CDR3 sequence is CASSLTRTSDEQFF. The CDR3 bases are TGTGCTAGCAGCTTAACCAGGACTAGCGATGAGCAGTTCTTC.

In this sample, this clonotype turned up a few times. The CDR3 nucleotides read TGTGCCAGCAGCCTATGGAATGTGGGCAATGAGCAGTTCTTC. Its translation: CASSLWNVGNEQFF. The chain joins TRBV28 to TRBJ2-1; D unclear. CDR3 length: 14 amino acids. Germline V gene data show CDR1 as MDHEN and CDR2 as SYDVKM. The germline V and J ends were trimmed by 6 bases and 6 bases, with 15 bases remaining between them. The full variable domain, in which reference TRBV28 and TRBJ2-1 provide the parts outside the CDR3, is DVKVTQSSRYLVKRTGEKVFLECVQDMDHENMFWYRQDPGLGLRLIYFSYDVKMKEKGDIPEGYSVSREKKERFSLILESASTNQTSMYLCASSLWNVGNEQFFGPGTRLTVL.

This clonotype was picked up many times. The chain links TRBV7-9 to TRBJ1-5; D not certain. The V end lost 5 bases, the J end lost 1 base, and 9 bases lay between the germline ends. The CDR3 consists of 14 residues. The germline V gene has CDR1 SEHNR and CDR2 FQNEAQ (reference sequence). The CDR3, as DNA: TGTGCCAGCAGCCCAGGCGGGAGCAATCAGCCCCAGCATTTT. Protein sequence: CASSPGGSNQPQHF. The entire variable domain, with the rest obtained from reference TRBV7-9 and TRBJ1-5, is as follows: DTGVSQNPRHKITKRGQNVTFRCDPISEHNRLYWYRQTLGQGPEFLTYFQNEAQLEKSRLLSDRFSAERPKGSFSTLEIQRTEQGDSAMYLCASSPGGSNQPQHFGDGTRLSIL.

This clonotype was seen repeatedly, ten times or more. The rearrangement links TRBV5-1 to TRBJ2-2; 7 nucleotides line up with TRBD2. CDR3 length: 17 amino acids. The V and J ends lost 2 bases and 2 bases, in that order; junction bases with no gene match: 9. CDR1 SGHRS and CDR2 YFSETQ come from the germline V gene. CDR3 DNA: TGCGCCAGCAGCTTTGACGGACTAGATCCTAACACCGGGGAGCTGTTTTTT. This translates into CASSFDGLDPNTGELFF.

This clonotype was found many times. The chain couples TRBV20-1 to TRBJ2-3; 11 bases are a match to TRBD2. This CDR3 spans 23 amino acids. Germline V gene lookup returns CDR1 DFQATT and CDR2 SNEGSKA (reference sequence). After removal of 1 base from V and 0 bases from J, the junction contained 24 bases not matched to a gene. The CDR3 protein is CSARGRGQILAGDRGTSTDTQYF. For the CDR3, the DNA is TGCAGTGCTAGAGGCCGCGGGCAAATACTAGCGGGAGATCGGGGGACTAGCACAGATACGCAGTATTTT.

This clonotype was observed many times. One end of the junction varies from germline; a read error may be responsible. V and J are TRBV28 and TRBJ1-2; unclear D gene. This CDR3 is 15 amino acids long. Germline CDR1 MDHEN, CDR2 SYDVKM. The CDR3 here is CASSSHPGLNYGYTF. The CDR3 coding sequence is TGTGCCAGCAGTTCCCACCCCGGGCTTAACTATGGCTACACTTTC.

The sample holds many counts of this clonotype. V is TRBV29-1 and J is TRBJ2-1; TRBD1 matches 7 bases. The CDR3 sequence is 18 residues long. Germline V CDR1 and CDR2: SQVTM, ANQGSEA. V was pared by 6 bases and J by 5 bases, with 22 bases of the junction left unmatched. CDR3 in DNA: TGCAGCGTGAGGCAGTGGGACAGTCGAACCTCCCGCAACAATGAGCAGTTCTTC. Amino acid sequence: CSVRQWDSRTSRNNEQFF.

Many counts were recorded for this clonotype. J is TRBJ2-7 and V is TRBV29-1; 12 bases agree with TRBD1. Germline CDR1 is SQVTM and CDR2 is ANQGSEA. The CDR3 runs 12 residues. The V gene end was trimmed by 7 bases and the J gene end by 7 bases; junction bases not matched to a gene: 5. The CDR3 sequence: CSAGTGGAEQYF. The CDR3 DNA reads as TGCAGCGCGGGGACAGGGGGCGCTGAGCAGTACTTC.

This clonotype occurred many times. The rearrangement joins TRBV5-4 to TRBJ1-1; a weak D match, TRBD1 (5 bases). CDR3 length: 15 amino acids. CDR1 SGHNT and CDR2 YYREEE come from the germline V gene (reference sequence). The V gene lost 0 bases and the J gene lost 11 bases, with 20 bases spanning the gap. The CDR3 is CASSLDSGGGSQAFF. The CDR3, as DNA: TGTGCCAGCAGCTTGGATTCCGGGGGGGGATCCCAGGCTTTCTTT.

Many counts were recorded for this clonotype. This chain uses TRBV3-1 with TRBJ1-2; D is perhaps TRBD1 (6 bases). Germline-derived CDR1 and CDR2 are LGHDT and YNNKEL (reference sequence). CDR3 size: 18 residues. Trimming stripped 4 bases from V and 4 bases from J, with 25 bases between. CDR3 bases: TGTGCCAGCAGCCCTAACGCGGGGACCGGGGGCCCGGGCTATGGCTACACCTTC. Translation: CASSPNAGTGGPGYGYTF.

This clonotype was observed at least ten times. The chain couples TRBV25-1 to TRBJ2-3, with 10 bases fitting TRBD1. The V and J ends lost 10 bases and 7 bases, in that order; junction bases with no gene match: 8. The germline V gene has CDR1 MGHDK and CDR2 SYGVNS. The CDR3 is made up of 13 amino acids. The CDR3 nucleotides are TGTGCCACCTCAGACAGGGGGCGAAATACGCAGTATTTT. It is translated as CATSDRGRNTQYF.

V usage is TRBV20-1 and J usage is TRBJ2-1, with D hard to call. Trimming cost V 6 bases and J 6 bases, with 21 bases left between them. The germline CDR1 and CDR2 sequences are DFQATT and SNEGSKA (reference sequence). This CDR3 has 15 amino acids. CDR3 region: CSAPQPESSLNEQFF. CDR3 sequence (DNA): TGCAGTGCCCCACAACCCGAGTCATCCCTCAATGAGCAGTTCTTC.

This clonotype was seen many times. The chain employs TRBV6-1 and TRBJ2-2; D is unclear. Germline-derived CDR1 and CDR2 are MNHNS and SASEGT. The CDR3 contains 15 residues. V lost 0 bases and J 3 bases, leaving 8 bases between the germline ends. CDR3 amino acids: CASSEASPHTGELFF. The CDR3 nucleotides are TGTGCCAGCAGTGAAGCTTCCCCGCACACCGGGGAGCTGTTTTTT.

This clonotype came up many times. This chain uses TRBV2 with TRBJ2-1; no reliable D call. The CDR3 has 13 residues. In germline, CDR1 is SNHLY, CDR2 FYNNEI. The V and J ends lost 4 bases and 9 bases respectively, with 13 bases between them. This CDR3 is CASSVGPAVEQFF. CDR3 DNA sequence: TGTGCCAGCAGTGTAGGCCCCGCGGTTGAGCAGTTCTTC. Complete variable domain (other parts from reference TRBV2 and TRBJ2-1): EPEVTQTPSHQVTQMGQEVILRCVPISNHLYFYWYRQILGQKVEFLVSFYNNEISEKSEIFDDQFSVERPDGSNFTLKIRSTKLEDSAMYFCASSVGPAVEQFFGPGTRLTVL.

This clonotype was detected only a few times. This chain connects TRBV11-1 to TRBJ2-7; TRBD2 aligns across 9 bases. Per germline, CDR1 SGHAT and CDR2 FQDESV (reference sequence). This CDR3 spans 14 amino acids. J was trimmed by 3 bases and V by 1 base; bases with no gene match: 1. CDR3 loop: CASSLGGRDYEQYF. The CDR3 bases are TGTGCCAGCAGCTTAGGCGGGAGGGACTACGAGCAGTACTTC.

This clonotype was detected only a few times. The chain carries TRBV2 and TRBJ2-7; no clear D. CDR1 is SNHLY and CDR2 is FYNNEI in the germline V gene. The V end was cut by 3 bases, the J end by 6 bases, with 6 bases between. The CDR3 consists of 11 residues. CDR3 nucleotide sequence: TGTGCCAGCAGTGATTATCTCGAGCAGTACTTC. Its translation is CASSDYLEQYF.

This clonotype has ten or more counts. V and J are TRBV29-1 and TRBJ1-5; D not resolved. From germline, CDR1 is SQVTM and CDR2 ANQGSEA. The CDR3 loop spans 13 amino acids. The CDR3 DNA reads as TGCAGTTTCGGGGAGAAAAGCAATCAGCCCCAGCATTTT. Protein sequence: CSFGEKSNQPQHF.

This clonotype has ten or more counts. This chain connects TRBV5-1 to TRBJ2-3, with 7 bases lining up with TRBD2. The CDR3 is 15 amino acids. Germline trimming cut 0 bases from V and 6 bases from J; bases unmatched to any gene: 7. CDR1 is SGHRS and CDR2 is YFSETQ in the germline V gene. The CDR3 coding sequence is TGCGCCAGCAGCTTGGCGGGAGGAAATGCGGATACGCAGTATTTT. Protein sequence: CASSLAGGNADTQYF. Combining the CDR3 with reference TRBV5-1 and TRBJ2-3 gives the whole variable domain KAGVTQTPRYLIKTRGQQVTLSCSPISGHRSVSWYQQTPGQGLQFLFEYFSETQRNKGNFPGRFSGRQFSNSRSEMNVSTLELGDSALYLCASSLAGGNADTQYFGPGTRLTVL.

This clonotype has more than one count but fewer than ten. This chain links TRBV19 with TRBJ2-2, with a possible D match to TRBD2 (7 bases). Germline CDR1 reads LNHDA; CDR2 reads SQIVND (reference sequence). The germline V and J ends were trimmed by 11 bases and 4 bases, with 14 bases remaining between them. This CDR3 contains 13 residues. The CDR3 DNA reads as TGTGCCGCTAAGGGGGGGAGCACCGGGGAGCTGTTTTTT. It is translated as CAAKGGSTGELFF.

The J gene is TRBJ2-3, the V gene TRBV4-1, with 7 nucleotides matching TRBD1. Germline V lookup: CDR1 MGHRA, CDR2 YSYEKL. V shed 0 bases, J shed 2 bases, and the junction held 14 bases outside the gene matches. CDR3 size: 19 residues. The CDR3 DNA is TGCGCCAGCAGCCAAGATGACCCGAACCGACAGGGAACCACAGATACGCAGTATTTT. Its translation is CASSQDDPNRQGTTDTQYF.

This clonotype was recorded once. The J gene is TRBJ1-1, the V gene TRBV5-1, with D unclear. There are 15 residues in the CDR3. Germline V lookup: CDR1 SGHRS, CDR2 YFSETQ. The germline V and J ends were trimmed by 0 bases and 1 base, with 10 bases remaining between them. The CDR3 DNA reads as TGCGCCAGCAGCTTGGCCTGGGGTAAGAACACTGAAGCTTTCTTT. It is translated as CASSLAWGKNTEAFF.